Each of the 26 T cell receptor beta chains below was sequenced from the same sample in a study of cytomegalovirus exposure and HLA in healthy donors. The PCR contained 60 Vbeta and 13 Jbeta primers. Repertoires were generated with immunoSEQ multiplex PCR, while TCRdb's copy carries only in-frame clones and drops some. Seen here are 110,000 or so clones, 77% observed once, and the top ten hold over 7.5%. Input material: PBMCs. The receptors here all came from a woman aged 40 to 50 in good health and CMV-seropositive.

The chain carries TRBV18 and TRBJ2-7; no firm D call. This CDR3 spans 12 amino acids. V gave up 3 bases and J gave up 4 bases, with 7 bases separating them. CDR1 is KGHSH, CDR2 LQKENI, per germline. CDR3 sequence (DNA): TGTGCCAGCTCACCTGCCGGGTACGAGCAGTACTTC. Its translation is CASSPAGYEQYF.

The chain couples TRBV9 to TRBJ2-7, with D unclear. This CDR3 contains 13 residues. V dropped 0 bases and J dropped 3 bases, with 7 bases sitting between them. Germline assignment: CDR1 SGDLS and CDR2 YYNGEE. CDR3 sequence reads: CASSVGPVYEQYF. The CDR3 bases are TGTGCCAGCAGCGTAGGTCCAGTCTACGAGCAGTACTTC. The whole variable domain, remainder taken from reference TRBV9 and TRBJ2-7, is DSGVTQTPKHLITATGQRVTLRCSPRSGDLSVYWYQQSLDQGLQFLIQYYNGEERAKGNILERFSAQQFPDLHSELNLSSLELGDSALYFCASSVGPVYEQYFGPGTRLTVT.

The gene calls are TRBV4-2 and TRBJ1-1; D is ambiguous. Germline CDR1 is LGHNA and CDR2 is YNFKEQ. V was trimmed by 1 base and J by 1 base, leaving 13 bases between them. The CDR3 has 16 residues. The CDR3 spells CASSQGRQGRNTEAFF. CDR3 coding DNA: TGTGCCAGCAGCCAAGGGAGGCAAGGCCGGAACACTGAAGCTTTCTTT.

This clone came up once. V is TRBV6-6 and J is TRBJ2-7; weak D call: TRBD2 (6 bases). This CDR3 comprises 15 residues. V lost 0 bases and J 5 bases, leaving 14 bases between the germline ends. CDR1 and CDR2 (germline): MNHNY, SVGAGI (reference sequence). Here the CDR3 reads CASSYSPGSKNEQYF. As DNA, the CDR3 is TGTGCCAGCAGTTACTCTCCCGGGAGTAAGAACGAGCAGTACTTC.

With regard to this clone: A read error may account for a junction end that differs from germline. The chain carries TRBV11-3 and TRBJ2-1, with 12 bases identical to TRBD2. The CDR3 is 15 amino acids. Germline V gives CDR1 SGHNT, CDR2 YENEEA. The CDR3 reads CASSPGTSGYSEQFF. The CDR3 DNA follows: TGTGCCAGCAGCCCCGGGACTAGCGGGTACAGTGAGCAGTTCTTC.

This clone was observed a single time. V and J are TRBV19 and TRBJ1-1, with TRBD1 as a possible D gene (5 bases). Trimming took off 5 bases at V and 7 bases at J, with 20 bases between the two ends. The CDR3 consists of 15 residues. Germline values: CDR1 LNHDA, CDR2 SQIVND (reference sequence). CDR3 protein: CASSSRREIRVEAFF. As DNA, the CDR3 is TGTGCCAGTAGTTCCCGCAGGGAAATTAGGGTTGAAGCTTTCTTT.

This chain connects TRBV28 to TRBJ2-7; TRBD2 aligns across 13 bases. V gave up 4 bases and J gave up 2 bases; unmatched junction bases: 5. The germline CDR1 and CDR2 sequences are MDHEN and SYDVKM. The length of the CDR3 is 16 residues. The CDR3 DNA reads TGTGCCAGCAGTTCCCCCACTAGCGGGAGGGCCTACGAGCAGTACTTC. Translating gives CASSSPTSGRAYEQYF.

This clone was found a few times. This rearrangement joins TRBV6-6 to TRBJ1-6; D perhaps matches TRBD1 (5 bases). The V end was cut by 2 bases, the J end by 10 bases, with 15 bases between. CDR3 length: 15 amino acids. Germline CDR1 reads MNHNY; CDR2 reads SVGAGI (reference sequence). CDR3 bases: TGTGCCAGCAGTTACAGGACGGGGGAGGGATCACCCCTCCACTTT. Protein: CASSYRTGEGSPLHF.

The chain has TRBV5-5 and TRBJ1-1; D gene ambiguous. Trimming shortened V by 5 bases and J by 0 bases, and 20 bases separated the two germline ends. Germline V gene data show CDR1 as SGHKS and CDR2 as YYEKEE (reference sequence). The CDR3 sequence is 17 residues long. The CDR3 loop is CASSPRVYAPMNTEAFF. The CDR3 DNA reads as TGTGCCAGCAGTCCAAGAGTGTACGCGCCAATGAACACTGAAGCTTTCTTT.

This chain uses TRBV7-8 with TRBJ1-1, with D tentatively TRBD1 (5 bases). V lost 1 base and J 0 bases, leaving 12 bases between the germline ends. This CDR3 is 16 amino acids long. The V gene's germline CDR1 is SGHVS and CDR2 FQNEAQ. CDR3 region: CASSLDGRALNTEAFF. CDR3 coding DNA: TGTGCCAGCAGCTTAGATGGCAGGGCCTTGAACACTGAAGCTTTCTTT.

The chain joins TRBV5-1 to TRBJ2-2; 9 nucleotides agree with TRBD2. Germline loops: CDR1 SGHRS, CDR2 YFSETQ. J gave up 1 base and V 9 bases, and 4 bases lay outside the gene matches. This CDR3 has 14 residues. The CDR3 spells CATSAGGNTGELFF. DNA of the CDR3: TGCGCCACTTCAGCGGGAGGGAACACCGGGGAGCTGTTTTTT.

V gene TRBV11-3 combines with J gene TRBJ2-6; possible D gene TRBD1, 6 bases. Germline CDR1 is SGHNT and CDR2 is YENEEA. Trimming shortened V by 2 bases and J by 0 bases, and 14 bases separated the two germline ends. The CDR3 is 18 amino acids. The CDR3, as DNA: TGTGCCAGCAGCTTACGCAGGGGCGCTGGCTCTGGGGCCAACGTCCTGACTTTC. Protein sequence: CASSLRRGAGSGANVLTF.

The V and J genes are TRBV5-1 and TRBJ1-3, with TRBD1 matching 8 bases. CDR3 length: 15 amino acids. V shed 4 bases, J shed 4 bases, and the junction held 7 bases outside the gene matches. Germline CDR1 SGHRS, CDR2 YFSETQ. CDR3 amino acids: CASSVDRGGGNTIYF. CDR3 sequence (DNA): TGCGCCAGCAGCGTAGACAGGGGAGGAGGAAACACCATATATTTT.

As regards this clone: Additional DNA sequences in this sample encode the identical CDR3. The chain carries TRBV5-6 and TRBJ2-1, with no clear D. Germline CDR1 and CDR2: SGHDT and YYEEEE. The CDR3 totals 15 residues. V gave up 0 bases and J gave up 0 bases, with 7 bases separating them. The CDR3 spells CASSLDTGSYNEQFF. CDR3 coding DNA: TGTGCCAGCAGCTTGGATACGGGCTCCTACAATGAGCAGTTCTTC.

The rearrangement links TRBV19 to TRBJ2-1, with a weak D call TRBD1 (5 bases). Trimming took 3 bases from V and 6 from J, leaving 15 bases between them. The V gene's germline CDR1 is LNHDA and CDR2 SQIVND (reference sequence). The CDR3 length is 15 residues. The CDR3 region is CASSIQQDLSNEQFF. Here the CDR3 DNA reads TGTGCCAGTAGTATTCAACAGGACCTCTCCAATGAGCAGTTCTTC.

The rearrangement uses TRBV18 and TRBJ2-2; no reliable D call. The V gene's germline CDR1 is KGHSH and CDR2 LQKENI. V was cut by 6 bases and J by 0 bases, with 14 bases left in between. The CDR3 spans 16 residues. The DNA of the CDR3 is TGTGCCAGCTCCCCTCAACCCGCAGCGAACACCGGGGAGCTGTTTTTT. Translated, it gives CASSPQPAANTGELFF.

The V call is TRBV18, the J call TRBJ1-3, with D unclear. Germline lookup yields CDR1 KGHSH and CDR2 LQKENI. This CDR3 contains 15 residues. V was trimmed by 1 base and J by 4 bases, leaving 11 bases between them. The CDR3 DNA is TGTGCCAGCTCACCACAGGTTAGCAGCGGAAACACCATATATTTT. Its protein is CASSPQVSSGNTIYF.

V usage is TRBV4-3 and J usage is TRBJ1-3; a weak D match, TRBD1 (5 bases). The V and J ends lost 1 base and 4 bases respectively, with 11 bases between them. This CDR3 region has 15 residues. CDR1 is LGHNA, CDR2 YSLEER, per germline. CDR3 coding DNA: TGCGCCAGCAGCCAAGGGGCAGGGTTGGGAAACACCATATATTTT. It translates to CASSQGAGLGNTIYF.

The chain combines TRBV28 with TRBJ2-7; 9 bases match TRBD1. CDR3 size: 15 residues. In germline, CDR1 is MDHEN, CDR2 SYDVKM. Trimming at V came to 5 bases and at J to 5 bases, leaving 10 bases not matched to a gene. The CDR3 region has the DNA TGTGCCAGCAGTACCCCGGGACAGGGTTTAGACGAGCAGTACTTC. Its translation is CASSTPGQGLDEQYF.

The CDR3: CASSLLAATINEQFF. The CDR3 bases are TGTGCCAGCAGCTTACTAGCGGCGACCATCAATGAGCAGTTCTTC. The chain uses TRBV7-3 and TRBJ2-1, with 7 nucleotides matching TRBD2. CDR3 length: 15 residues. CDR1 and CDR2 from the germline V gene are SGHTA and FQGTGA. V gave up 2 bases and J gave up 6 bases; unmatched junction bases: 7. The variable domain in full, with the rest retrieved from reference TRBV7-3 and TRBJ2-1, is GAGVSQTPSNKVTEKGKYVELRCDPISGHTALYWYRQSLGQGPEFLIYFQGTGAADDSGLPNDRFFAVRPEGSVSTLKIQRTERGDSAVYLCASSLLAATINEQFFGPGTRLTVL.

The rearrangement joins TRBV11-1 to TRBJ2-7; 10 bases are shared with TRBD1. CDR3 length: 12 residues. Germline V gene lookup returns CDR1 SGHAT and CDR2 FQDESV (reference sequence). V was pared by 3 bases and J by 7 bases, with 0 bases of the junction left unmatched. CDR3 coding DNA: TGTGCCAGCAGCTTGGACAGGGGGGAGCAGTACTTC. It is translated as CASSLDRGEQYF.

The CDR3 bases are TGTGCCAGCAGCTCATTCTACGGGACTAGCGGCAATGAGCAGTTCTTC. Protein sequence: CASSSFYGTSGNEQFF. This chain uses TRBV11-3 with TRBJ2-1; 11 nucleotides align to TRBD2. Germline CDR1 reads SGHNT; CDR2 reads YENEEA. The CDR3 has 16 amino acids. The ends lost 4 bases at V and 6 bases at J; junction bases unmatched: 8.

The rearrangement joins TRBV15 to TRBJ2-1; 10 bases line up with TRBD1. Unmatched junction bases numbered 11, after V lost 8 bases and J lost 7 bases. The length of the CDR3 is 15 residues. Per germline, CDR1 LNHNV and CDR2 YYDKDF (reference sequence). The CDR3 loop reads CATGIRDRGFNEQFF. The CDR3 DNA follows: TGTGCCACCGGTATTCGGGACAGGGGTTTTAATGAGCAGTTCTTC.

This chain connects TRBV28 to TRBJ1-2, with TRBD1 matching over 9 bases. CDR1 is MDHEN and CDR2 is SYDVKM in the germline V gene. Germline trimming cut 3 bases from V and 4 bases from J; bases unmatched to any gene: 6. The CDR3 loop spans 15 amino acids. The CDR3 region is CASSLPGQGSYGYTF. The DNA of the CDR3 is TGTGCCAGCAGTTTGCCGGGACAGGGATCCTATGGCTACACCTTC.

This chain joins TRBV28 and TRBJ1-4; the D gene is possibly TRBD1 (6 bases). CDR1 is MDHEN and CDR2 is SYDVKM in the germline V gene. The CDR3 has 15 residues. Trimming took off 6 bases at V and 0 bases at J, with 11 bases between the two ends. CDR3 loop: CASSLTGATNEKLFF. CDR3 nucleotide sequence: TGTGCCAGCAGCCTGACAGGCGCAACTAATGAAAAACTGTTTTTT. The variable domain in full, with the rest retrieved from reference TRBV28 and TRBJ1-4, is DVKVTQSSRYLVKRTGEKVFLECVQDMDHENMFWYRQDPGLGLRLIYFSYDVKMKEKGDIPEGYSVSREKKERFSLILESASTNQTSMYLCASSLTGATNEKLFFGSGTQLSVL.

The table lists this clone with a few counts. The rearrangement joins TRBV7-2 to TRBJ2-1; 8 nucleotides align to TRBD2. This CDR3 is 17 amino acids long. Germline V CDR1 and CDR2: SGHTA, FQGNSA. J was trimmed by 9 bases and V by 5 bases; bases with no gene match: 18. The DNA for the CDR3 is TGTGCCAGCAGCCCCTGGGGGAGCGGGAGTAAGGAGGGTGAGCAGTTCTTC. Translation gives CASSPWGSGSKEGEQFF.